The present entry profiles one T cell receptor (beta chain) with its context. The CDR3 consists of 15 residues. Trimming cost V 4 bases and J 0 bases; bases outside gene matches: 2. Germline assignment: CDR1 SGHRS and CDR2 YFSETQ. The entry originates in a study of blood T cell repertoires in COVID-19. Cohort 3 donors counted as recovered after two negative PCRs, clearance, or resolved symptoms. Measured with immunoSEQ multiplex PCR; TCRdb has only the in-frame clones, and not every one. The repertoire holds approximately 300,000 clones, with approximately 84% as singletons. Source material: PBMCs or T cells enriched from blood (not recorded which). The clonotype comes from a man aged 25-40 years who had recovered from COVID-19. This sequence joins TRBV5-1 and TRBJ2-1; TRBD1 matches 9 bases. CDR3 protein: CASSPGQGSYNEQFF. In nucleotides, the CDR3 is TGCGCCAGCAGCCCGGGACAGGGCTCCTACAATGAGCAGTTCTTC.